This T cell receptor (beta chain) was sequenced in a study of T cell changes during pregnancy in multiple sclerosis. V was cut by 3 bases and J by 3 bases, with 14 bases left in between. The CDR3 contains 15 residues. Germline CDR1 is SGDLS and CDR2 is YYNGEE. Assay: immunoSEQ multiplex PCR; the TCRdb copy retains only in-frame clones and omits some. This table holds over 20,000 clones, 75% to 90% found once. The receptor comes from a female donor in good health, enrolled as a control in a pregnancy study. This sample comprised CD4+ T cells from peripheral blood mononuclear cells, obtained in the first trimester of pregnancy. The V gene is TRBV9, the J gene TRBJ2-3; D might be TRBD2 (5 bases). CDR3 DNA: TGTGCCAGCAGCGCCCGTTTGTCGGGGACAGATACGCAGTATTTT. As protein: CASSARLSGTDTQYF.